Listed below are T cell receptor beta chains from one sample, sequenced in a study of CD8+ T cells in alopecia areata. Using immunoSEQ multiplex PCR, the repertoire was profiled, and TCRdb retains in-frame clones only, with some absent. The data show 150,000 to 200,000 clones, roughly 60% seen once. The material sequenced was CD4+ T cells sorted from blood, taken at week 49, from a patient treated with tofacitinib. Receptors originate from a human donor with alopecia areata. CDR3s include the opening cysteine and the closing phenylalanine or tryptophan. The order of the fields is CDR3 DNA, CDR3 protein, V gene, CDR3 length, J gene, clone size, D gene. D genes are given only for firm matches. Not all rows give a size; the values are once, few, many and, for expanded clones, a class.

cdr3_nt: TGCAGCGTTGAAATCGGGCGGACCTACGAGCAGTACTTC
cdr3_aa: CSVEIGRTYEQYF
v_call: TRBV29-1
cdr3_length: 13
j_call: TRBJ2-7
clone_size: -
d_call: -

cdr3_nt: TGTGCCAGCAGCCGGGACCGGGACAGGGGGGATACGCAGTATTTT
cdr3_aa: CASSRDRDRGDTQYF
v_call: TRBV7-2
cdr3_length: 15
j_call: TRBJ2-3
clone_size: -
d_call: TRBD1

cdr3_nt: TGCAGCGTTGGATTGGTAGTCACAGATACGCAGTATTTT
cdr3_aa: CSVGLVVTDTQYF
v_call: TRBV29-1
cdr3_length: 13
j_call: TRBJ2-3
clone_size: few
d_call: -

cdr3_nt: TGCAGCGCTCGAGAGAGCTCCTACGAGCAGTACTTC
cdr3_aa: CSARESSYEQYF
v_call: TRBV29-1
cdr3_length: 12
j_call: TRBJ2-7
clone_size: once
d_call: -

cdr3_nt: TGTGCCTGGTCCCGGATGGTTACCTACGAGCAGTACTTC
cdr3_aa: CAWSRMVTYEQYF
v_call: TRBV30
cdr3_length: 13
j_call: TRBJ2-7
clone_size: -
d_call: -

cdr3_nt: TGCAGCGTTGGGGATGTGGGCACAGGTACGCAGTATTTT
cdr3_aa: CSVGDVGTGTQYF
v_call: TRBV29-1
cdr3_length: 13
j_call: TRBJ2-3
clone_size: -
d_call: -

cdr3_nt: TGTGCCAGCAGGAAGGAGTCCATAAATTCACCCCTCCACTTT
cdr3_aa: CASRKESINSPLHF
v_call: TRBV2
cdr3_length: 14
j_call: TRBJ1-6
clone_size: -
d_call: -

cdr3_nt: TGTGCCAGCCGCTCTGGGGCCAACGTCCTGACTTTC
cdr3_aa: CASRSGANVLTF
v_call: TRBV6-5
cdr3_length: 12
j_call: TRBJ2-6
clone_size: -
d_call: -

cdr3_nt: TGCAGCGTTGAGAAACGGATGAACACTGAAGCTTTCTTT
cdr3_aa: CSVEKRMNTEAFF
v_call: TRBV29-1
cdr3_length: 13
j_call: TRBJ1-1
clone_size: -
d_call: -

cdr3_nt: TGCGCCAGCAGCTTGGAGTTGCGGGGGACAGATACGCAGTATTTT
cdr3_aa: CASSLELRGTDTQYF
v_call: TRBV5-1
cdr3_length: 15
j_call: TRBJ2-3
clone_size: -
d_call: TRBD2

cdr3_nt: TGCAGCGTTGAAGTGATAGGGAACTATGGCTACACCTTC
cdr3_aa: CSVEVIGNYGYTF
v_call: TRBV29-1
cdr3_length: 13
j_call: TRBJ1-2
clone_size: few
d_call: -

cdr3_nt: TGTGCCAGCAGTGGGGGGGTATCCTACGAGCAGTACTTC
cdr3_aa: CASSGGVSYEQYF
v_call: TRBV2
cdr3_length: 13
j_call: TRBJ2-7
clone_size: few
d_call: -

cdr3_nt: TGTGCCAGCAGCTTCGGGGCAGCCCAGTCCTACGAGCAGTACTTC
cdr3_aa: CASSFGAAQSYEQYF
v_call: TRBV7-9
cdr3_length: 15
j_call: TRBJ2-7
clone_size: -
d_call: -

cdr3_nt: TGTGCCAGCAGCTTCGGAGCTCGACAGGTATACGAGCAGTACTTC
cdr3_aa: CASSFGARQVYEQYF
v_call: TRBV7-9
cdr3_length: 15
j_call: TRBJ2-7
clone_size: -
d_call: -

cdr3_nt: TGCAGCGGGGGTGACCTAGAAACTAACTATGGCTACACCTTC
cdr3_aa: CSGGDLETNYGYTF
v_call: TRBV29-1
cdr3_length: 14
j_call: TRBJ1-2
clone_size: few
d_call: -

cdr3_nt: TGCGCCAGCAGCCCTACCACAGGGGAACGCACTGAAGCTTTCTTT
cdr3_aa: CASSPTTGERTEAFF
v_call: TRBV5-1
cdr3_length: 15
j_call: TRBJ1-1
clone_size: once
d_call: TRBD1

cdr3_nt: TGTGCCAGCCAATGGACTAGCGGGCGCCAAGAGACCCAGTACTTC
cdr3_aa: CASQWTSGRQETQYF
v_call: TRBV7-2
cdr3_length: 15
j_call: TRBJ2-5
clone_size: -
d_call: TRBD2

cdr3_nt: TGTGCCAGCAGTCCATTCACGAACACTGAAGCTTTCTTT
cdr3_aa: CASSPFTNTEAFF
v_call: TRBV6-6
cdr3_length: 13
j_call: TRBJ1-1
clone_size: -
d_call: -

cdr3_nt: TGTGCCAGCAGCTTAGGACTAGCAGCAGATACGCAGTATTTT
cdr3_aa: CASSLGLAADTQYF
v_call: TRBV7-2
cdr3_length: 14
j_call: TRBJ2-3
clone_size: few
d_call: TRBD2

cdr3_nt: TGTGCCAGCAGCTCGTTACTTGTGAACACCGGGGAGCTGTTTTTT
cdr3_aa: CASSSLLVNTGELFF
v_call: TRBV5-6
cdr3_length: 15
j_call: TRBJ2-2
clone_size: -
d_call: -

cdr3_nt: TGCAGCGTTGAAGGAACAGGGGGCCGGGAGCAGTTCTTC
cdr3_aa: CSVEGTGGREQFF
v_call: TRBV29-1
cdr3_length: 13
j_call: TRBJ2-1
clone_size: -
d_call: TRBD1

cdr3_nt: TGCAGCGTTGACGCGAGGGGCTACACCTTC
cdr3_aa: CSVDARGYTF
v_call: TRBV29-1
cdr3_length: 10
j_call: TRBJ1-2
clone_size: -
d_call: -

cdr3_nt: TGCAGCGTTGCCCCCCCGGGCCCAGCCGACCAGCCCCAGCATTTT
cdr3_aa: CSVAPPGPADQPQHF
v_call: TRBV29-1
cdr3_length: 15
j_call: TRBJ1-5
clone_size: -
d_call: -

cdr3_nt: TGTGCCTGGAAATATTCTGGGGCCAACGTCCTGACTTTC
cdr3_aa: CAWKYSGANVLTF
v_call: TRBV30
cdr3_length: 13
j_call: TRBJ2-6
clone_size: once
d_call: -

cdr3_nt: TGTGCCTGGAGTGTACCCCCTTTGGACTCACCCCTCCACTTT
cdr3_aa: CAWSVPPLDSPLHF
v_call: TRBV30
cdr3_length: 14
j_call: TRBJ1-6
clone_size: -
d_call: -

cdr3_nt: TGTGCCAGCAGCCCGGGACAGAAGAGCACAGATACGCAGTATTTT
cdr3_aa: CASSPGQKSTDTQYF
v_call: TRBV5-6
cdr3_length: 15
j_call: TRBJ2-3
clone_size: -
d_call: TRBD1

cdr3_nt: TGTGCCTGGAGTGTATCATCGGTGGCCTACAATGAGCAGTTCTTC
cdr3_aa: CAWSVSSVAYNEQFF
v_call: TRBV30
cdr3_length: 15
j_call: TRBJ2-1
clone_size: -
d_call: -

cdr3_nt: TGCACCAGCAGCCCGGGGGGCGGGGGCTCCTACGAGCAGTACTTC
cdr3_aa: CTSSPGGGGSYEQYF
v_call: TRBV1
cdr3_length: 15
j_call: TRBJ2-7
clone_size: -
d_call: -

cdr3_nt: TGTGCAGGACGGGCCCGTAATGAAAAACTGTTTTTT
cdr3_aa: CAGRARNEKLFF
v_call: TRBV30
cdr3_length: 12
j_call: TRBJ1-4
clone_size: -
d_call: -

cdr3_nt: TGCAGCGCCGGACAGGGTTTAAACATTCAGTACTTC
cdr3_aa: CSAGQGLNIQYF
v_call: TRBV29-1
cdr3_length: 12
j_call: TRBJ2-4
clone_size: -
d_call: TRBD1

cdr3_nt: TGCAGCGCGGACGACTACACTGAAGCTTTCTTT
cdr3_aa: CSADDYTEAFF
v_call: TRBV29-1
cdr3_length: 11
j_call: TRBJ1-1
clone_size: -
d_call: -

cdr3_nt: TGCAGCGTTGACCTTGGACAGGGATATGGCTACACCTTC
cdr3_aa: CSVDLGQGYGYTF
v_call: TRBV29-1
cdr3_length: 13
j_call: TRBJ1-2
clone_size: -
d_call: TRBD1

cdr3_nt: TGCTCGGGACAGAGTAACACTGAAGCTTTCTTT
cdr3_aa: CSGQSNTEAFF
v_call: TRBV30
cdr3_length: 11
j_call: TRBJ1-1
clone_size: -
d_call: TRBD1

cdr3_nt: TGTGCCAGCAGCATTGATGTAGCGGGGCGTGAGCAGTTCTTC
cdr3_aa: CASSIDVAGREQFF
v_call: TRBV5-4
cdr3_length: 14
j_call: TRBJ2-1
clone_size: many
d_call: TRBD2

cdr3_nt: TGTGCCAGCAGTTCGAGCAACAGGGATATTCAGTACTTC
cdr3_aa: CASSSSNRDIQYF
v_call: TRBV6-1
cdr3_length: 13
j_call: TRBJ2-4
clone_size: -
d_call: -

cdr3_nt: TGTGCCTGGTGCGACGGAGTCTCTAATTCACCCCTCCACTTT
cdr3_aa: CAWCDGVSNSPLHF
v_call: TRBV30
cdr3_length: 14
j_call: TRBJ1-6
clone_size: -
d_call: -

cdr3_nt: TGTGCCTGGAGTGTACGGGAAAATCAGCCCCAGCATTTT
cdr3_aa: CAWSVRENQPQHF
v_call: TRBV30
cdr3_length: 13
j_call: TRBJ1-5
clone_size: -
d_call: -

cdr3_nt: TGTGCCAGCACCCCGTGGGGCACAGATACGCAGTATTTT
cdr3_aa: CASTPWGTDTQYF
v_call: TRBV25-1
cdr3_length: 13
j_call: TRBJ2-3
clone_size: -
d_call: -

cdr3_nt: TGTGCCAGCAGCCACTGGACAGGGACTGGGGATCAGCCCCAGCATTTT
cdr3_aa: CASSHWTGTGDQPQHF
v_call: TRBV27
cdr3_length: 16
j_call: TRBJ1-5
clone_size: -
d_call: TRBD1

cdr3_nt: TGCAGCGTTAGGGCAGGGGGCATATACGAGCAGTACTTC
cdr3_aa: CSVRAGGIYEQYF
v_call: TRBV29-1
cdr3_length: 13
j_call: TRBJ2-7
clone_size: few
d_call: TRBD1

cdr3_nt: TGTGCCTGGAGTCCCGGGGTATGGACTGAAGCTTTCTTT
cdr3_aa: CAWSPGVWTEAFF
v_call: TRBV30
cdr3_length: 13
j_call: TRBJ1-1
clone_size: -
d_call: -

cdr3_nt: TGTGCCAGCAGCCGAGGGACGGCAGATGGCTACACCTTC
cdr3_aa: CASSRGTADGYTF
v_call: TRBV28
cdr3_length: 13
j_call: TRBJ1-2
clone_size: -
d_call: -